This is a list of T cell receptor beta chains from one sample in a study of T cell responses to AZD1222 COVID-19 vaccine. Some clones are missing from TCRdb's copy, which holds only in-frame ones; the method was immunoSEQ multiplex PCR. This sample has some 140,000 clones, with approximately 90% found just once. Sequencing used peripheral blood, obtained on day 0 of AZD1222 vaccination. The source of these receptors is an adult in good health. Both conserved end residues are part of each CDR3. Each record gives: V gene, J gene, clone size, D gene, CDR3 length, CDR3 DNA, CDR3 protein. D genes are given only for firm matches. Rows may omit the clone size; those that give it use once, few, many or a size class.

v_gene: TRBV30; j_gene: TRBJ1-1; abundance: NA; d_gene: NA; len: 14; CDR3nt: TGTGCCTGGAGTAGCGACCTGGGCCGCACTGAAGCTTTCTTT; CDR3aa: CAWSSDLGRTEAFF
v_gene: TRBV11-2; j_gene: TRBJ2-5; abundance: NA; d_gene: TRBD1; len: 16; CDR3nt: TGTGCCAGCAGCTTCCTGACAGGGGTTGGTGTGGAGACCCAGTACTTC; CDR3aa: CASSFLTGVGVETQYF
v_gene: TRBV7-3; j_gene: TRBJ2-5; abundance: NA; d_gene: NA; len: 15; CDR3nt: TGTGCCAGCAGCGGGGGCCCAACGAGGGGAGAGACCCAGTACTTC; CDR3aa: CASSGGPTRGETQYF
v_gene: TRBV7-9; j_gene: TRBJ1-4; abundance: few; d_gene: TRBD1; len: 14; CDR3nt: TGTGCCAGCAGGGGGGACAGGGGAAATGAAAAACTGTTTTTT; CDR3aa: CASRGDRGNEKLFF
v_gene: TRBV9; j_gene: TRBJ2-7; abundance: NA; d_gene: TRBD2; len: 15; CDR3nt: TGTGCCAGCAGCGTAGGGGGAGGGGAGGCCTACGAGCAGTACTTC; CDR3aa: CASSVGGGEAYEQYF
v_gene: TRBV9; j_gene: TRBJ1-2; abundance: NA; d_gene: NA; len: 13; CDR3nt: TGTGCCAGCAGCGGGCGGGACTCCGCAGGCTACACCTTC; CDR3aa: CASSGRDSAGYTF
v_gene: TRBV7-2; j_gene: TRBJ1-2; abundance: medium-sized; d_gene: TRBD1; len: 13; CDR3nt: TGTGCCAGCAGCGCGGGACAGGGTTATGGCTACACCTTC; CDR3aa: CASSAGQGYGYTF
v_gene: TRBV11-3; j_gene: TRBJ2-7; abundance: NA; d_gene: NA; len: 16; CDR3nt: TGTGCCAGCAGCTTAAGGCGGGGCCGAGCGAACTACGAGCAGTACTTC; CDR3aa: CASSLRRGRANYEQYF
v_gene: TRBV23-1; j_gene: TRBJ2-1; abundance: NA; d_gene: TRBD1; len: 19; CDR3nt: TGCGCCAGCAGTCAATCGGTCTGGACAGGACACCGATCGTACAATGAGCAGTTCTTC; CDR3aa: CASSQSVWTGHRSYNEQFF
v_gene: TRBV28; j_gene: TRBJ2-5; abundance: NA; d_gene: NA; len: 13; CDR3nt: TGTGCCAGCAGTTTAGAGGGGGTCCGGGCCCAGTACTTC; CDR3aa: CASSLEGVRAQYF
v_gene: TRBV5-6; j_gene: TRBJ2-1; abundance: NA; d_gene: TRBD2; len: 15; CDR3nt: TGTGCCAGCAGTTCCGGGACTAGCGATTCCCGGGAGCAGTTCTTC; CDR3aa: CASSSGTSDSREQFF
v_gene: TRBV4-1; j_gene: TRBJ1-1; abundance: medium-sized; d_gene: NA; len: 14; CDR3nt: TGCGCCAGCAGCCAAGATGAGGGGGGCACTGAAGCTTTCTTT; CDR3aa: CASSQDEGGTEAFF
v_gene: TRBV6-2/TRBV6-3; j_gene: TRBJ2-1; abundance: NA; d_gene: NA; len: 11; CDR3nt: TGTGCCAGCAGTACCGAGACGGGGCAGTTCTTC; CDR3aa: CASSTETGQFF
v_gene: TRBV25-1; j_gene: TRBJ1-6; abundance: NA; d_gene: TRBD1; len: 16; CDR3nt: TGTGCCAGCAGTGATTTGCGGACAGGGGTAAATTCACCCCTCCACTTT; CDR3aa: CASSDLRTGVNSPLHF
v_gene: TRBV12-3/TRBV12-4; j_gene: TRBJ1-2; abundance: once; d_gene: NA; len: 13; CDR3nt: TGTGCCAGCAGTTGGGACGCGGACTATGGCTACACCTTC; CDR3aa: CASSWDADYGYTF
v_gene: TRBV7-2; j_gene: TRBJ2-1; abundance: NA; d_gene: NA; len: 13; CDR3nt: TGTGCCAGCAGCTTAATTACCTACAATGAGCAGTTCTTC; CDR3aa: CASSLITYNEQFF
v_gene: TRBV6-5; j_gene: TRBJ2-7; abundance: NA; d_gene: NA; len: 14; CDR3nt: TGTGCCAGCAGTTACTCCACAGCGGCGGGCGAGCAGTACTTC; CDR3aa: CASSYSTAAGEQYF
v_gene: TRBV28; j_gene: TRBJ1-3; abundance: NA; d_gene: NA; len: 15; CDR3nt: TGTGCCAGCAGTCCTGGACCGGGCTCTGGAAACACCATATATTTT; CDR3aa: CASSPGPGSGNTIYF
v_gene: TRBV6-5; j_gene: TRBJ1-1; abundance: NA; d_gene: NA; len: 12; CDR3nt: TGTGCCAGCAGATCTCCGGGAAGTGGAGCTTTCTTT; CDR3aa: CASRSPGSGAFF
v_gene: TRBV19; j_gene: TRBJ2-1; abundance: NA; d_gene: TRBD1; len: 12; CDR3nt: TGTGCCAGTAGTAGGGACAGAGGTGAGCAGTTCTTC; CDR3aa: CASSRDRGEQFF
v_gene: TRBV10-3; j_gene: TRBJ1-5; abundance: few; d_gene: NA; len: 14; CDR3nt: TGTGCCATCAGTGATTTCGGGGTCAATCAGCCCCAGCATTTT; CDR3aa: CAISDFGVNQPQHF
v_gene: TRBV19; j_gene: TRBJ1-3; abundance: NA; d_gene: NA; len: 13; CDR3nt: TGTGCCAGTACAACAGTCTCTGGAAACACCATATATTTT; CDR3aa: CASTTVSGNTIYF
v_gene: TRBV7-2; j_gene: TRBJ2-7; abundance: NA; d_gene: TRBD2; len: 15; CDR3nt: TGTGCCAGCAGCTTAGATTTCGGGAGGGTATCCGAGCAGTACTTC; CDR3aa: CASSLDFGRVSEQYF
v_gene: TRBV28; j_gene: TRBJ1-6; abundance: NA; d_gene: TRBD1; len: 20; CDR3nt: TGTGCCAGCATCCCCGGAGAAGGGGGCGGCCTAGGGGGCCGTAATTCACCCCTCCACTTT; CDR3aa: CASIPGEGGGLGGRNSPLHF
v_gene: TRBV28; j_gene: TRBJ2-7; abundance: NA; d_gene: NA; len: 13; CDR3nt: TGTGCAGCCGCTAGGGCCCCCTCCTACGAGCAGTACTTC; CDR3aa: CAAARAPSYEQYF
v_gene: TRBV19; j_gene: TRBJ1-5; abundance: NA; d_gene: NA; len: 17; CDR3nt: TGTGCCAGTAGTGGAAGGGAGCCGGGCCTTAGCAATCAGCCCCAGCATTTT; CDR3aa: CASSGREPGLSNQPQHF
v_gene: TRBV14; j_gene: TRBJ1-2; abundance: NA; d_gene: NA; len: 14; CDR3nt: TGTGCCAGCAGCCAAGTATCAGGGGCCTATGGCTACACCTTC; CDR3aa: CASSQVSGAYGYTF
v_gene: TRBV5-1; j_gene: TRBJ1-1; abundance: NA; d_gene: NA; len: 13; CDR3nt: TGCGCCAGCAGCTTGGGACTACCCACTGAAGCTTTCTTT; CDR3aa: CASSLGLPTEAFF
v_gene: TRBV4-3; j_gene: TRBJ2-5; abundance: NA; d_gene: NA; len: 18; CDR3nt: TGCGCCAGCAGCCAAGTGGTGGGCCCGGGGTCGTTTGTCGAGACCCAGTACTTC; CDR3aa: CASSQVVGPGSFVETQYF
v_gene: TRBV4-1; j_gene: TRBJ1-6; abundance: NA; d_gene: NA; len: 17; CDR3nt: TGCGCCAGCAGCCAAGAACCTCGCGCCCTAGACGTCTCACCCCTCCACTTT; CDR3aa: CASSQEPRALDVSPLHF